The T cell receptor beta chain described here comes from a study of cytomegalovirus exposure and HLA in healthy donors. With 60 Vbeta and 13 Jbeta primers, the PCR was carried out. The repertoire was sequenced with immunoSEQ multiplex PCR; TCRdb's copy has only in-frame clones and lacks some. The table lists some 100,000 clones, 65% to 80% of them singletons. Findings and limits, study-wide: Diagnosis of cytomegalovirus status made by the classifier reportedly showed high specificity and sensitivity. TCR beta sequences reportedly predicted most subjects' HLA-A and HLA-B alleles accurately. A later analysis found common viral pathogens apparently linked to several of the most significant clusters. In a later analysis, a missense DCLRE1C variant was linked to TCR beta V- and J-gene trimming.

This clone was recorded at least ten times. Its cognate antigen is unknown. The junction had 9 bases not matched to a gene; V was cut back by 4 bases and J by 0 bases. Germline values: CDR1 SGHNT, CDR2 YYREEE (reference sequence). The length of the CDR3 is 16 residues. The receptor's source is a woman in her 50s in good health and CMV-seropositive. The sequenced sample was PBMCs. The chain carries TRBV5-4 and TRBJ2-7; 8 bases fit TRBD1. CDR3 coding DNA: TGTGCCAGCAGCAGTGGAGACAGGGGACACTCCTACGAGCAGTACTTC. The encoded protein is CASSSGDRGHSYEQYF.